This record concerns one T cell receptor (beta chain) sequence. Its cognate antigen has yet to be identified. Within one base of it there is no much larger clone, and no base qualities were kept. These data are taken from a study of control samples from healthy donors and cancer patients (dated by TCRdb to 2020 to 2022). V has 5 bases trimmed and J has 14 bases trimmed; junction bases matching no gene number 11. Spanning cysteine to phenylalanine, the CDR3 consists of 14 amino acids. Only the CDR3 DNA stays, 42 bases, in frame from base 1. CDR1 and CDR2 were assigned from the germline V gene (reference sequence) as LGHDT and YNNKEL. Library preparation was by the immunoSEQ multiplex PCR assay. Here the immuneACCESS table is served through TCRdb, limited to in-frame sequences with V and J called. Missing clones are a known gap in these copies; in checked studies unresolved V genes cover under half, and the rest lacks a known reason. The sample records approximately 230,000 clones, roughly four fifths of which are singletons. Of the sample, less than 15% is held by the ten largest clones.

What was sequenced was PBMCs. The sequence links TRBV3-1 (or the pseudogene TRBV3-2) to TRBJ1-6; TRBD1 matches 8 bases in the middle. The clonotype comes from a woman in her fifties or sixties with lung cancer. The CDR3 has the sequence CASSDITGGRALHF. The nucleotide sequence is given as TGTGCCAGCAGCGATATCACAGGGGGTCGGGCCCTCCACTTT.